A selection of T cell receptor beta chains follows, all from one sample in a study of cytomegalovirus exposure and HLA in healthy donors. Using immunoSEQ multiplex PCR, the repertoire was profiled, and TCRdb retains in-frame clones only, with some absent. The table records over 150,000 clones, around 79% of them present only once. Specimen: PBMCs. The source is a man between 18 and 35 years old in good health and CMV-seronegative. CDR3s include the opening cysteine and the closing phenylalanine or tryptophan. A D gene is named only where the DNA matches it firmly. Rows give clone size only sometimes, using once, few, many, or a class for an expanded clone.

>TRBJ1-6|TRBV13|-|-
TGTGCCAGCCGCTTCGGCTCCTATAATTCACCCCTCCACTTT
CASRFGSYNSPLHF
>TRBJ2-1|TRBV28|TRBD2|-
TGTGCCAGCAGTGGACTAGCGGGGGCCTACTACAATGAGCAGTTCTTC
CASSGLAGAYYNEQFF
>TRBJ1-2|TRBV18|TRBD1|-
TGTGCCAGCTCACCATCGACAGGGTTTGATGGCTACACCTTC
CASSPSTGFDGYTF
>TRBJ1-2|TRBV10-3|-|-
TGTGCCATCAGTGGCCAAGGGGCCACTGGCTACACCTTC
CAISGQGATGYTF
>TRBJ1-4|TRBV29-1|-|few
TGCAGCGTCGTAAGGGGAATCGGTGAAAAACTGTTTTTT
CSVVRGIGEKLFF
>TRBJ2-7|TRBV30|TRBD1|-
TGTGCCTGGAGTCCCTGGGTGCAGGGGGCTTCCTACGAGCAGTACTTC
CAWSPWVQGASYEQYF
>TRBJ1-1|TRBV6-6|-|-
TGTGCCAGCAATGAGTGGAACACTGAAGCTTTCTTT
CASNEWNTEAFF
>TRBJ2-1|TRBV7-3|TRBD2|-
TGTGCCAGCAGCTTTGTAGCGGGGGACAATGAGCAGTTCTTC
CASSFVAGDNEQFF
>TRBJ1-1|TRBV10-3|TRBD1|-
TGTGCCATCAGTGAGTCAGTGACAGGGGGGGGGAACACTGAAGCTTTCTTT
CAISESVTGGGNTEAFF
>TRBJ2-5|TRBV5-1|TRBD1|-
TGCGCCAGCAGCCTGGGACAGGGGCCCGAGACCCAGTACTTC
CASSLGQGPETQYF
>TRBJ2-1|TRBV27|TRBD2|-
TGTGCCAGCAGTTTATCGGTAGCGGGGGTCAATGAGCAGTTCTTC
CASSLSVAGVNEQFF
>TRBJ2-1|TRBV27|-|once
TGTGCCAGCAGTTTGGCGGACAGCTCCTACAATGAGCAGTTCTTC
CASSLADSSYNEQFF
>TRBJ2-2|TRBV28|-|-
TGTGCCAGTCAACTTCCAAACACCGGGGAGCTGTTTTTT
CASQLPNTGELFF
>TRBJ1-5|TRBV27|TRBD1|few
TGTGCCAGCAGTTTATCATGGGACAGGGCTCAGCCCCAGCATTTT
CASSLSWDRAQPQHF
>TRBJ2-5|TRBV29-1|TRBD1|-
TGCAGCGTGGAGTATCCGACAGGGGAAGAGACCCAGTACTTC
CSVEYPTGEETQYF
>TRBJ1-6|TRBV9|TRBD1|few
TGTGCCAGCAGCCTGGGACAGGGGAAGAACTCACCCCTCCACTTT
CASSLGQGKNSPLHF
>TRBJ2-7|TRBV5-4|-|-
TGTGCCAGCAGCTTGGACGGGGGTTACTCCTACGAGCAGTACTTC
CASSLDGGYSYEQYF
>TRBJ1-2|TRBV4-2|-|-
TGTGCCAGCAGCCAAGATGGAGGGCTGGGCTATGGCTACACCTTC
CASSQDGGLGYGYTF
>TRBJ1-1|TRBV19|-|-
TGTGCCAGTAGTAAGCCCGGCAGGGGAAACACTGAAGCTTTCTTT
CASSKPGRGNTEAFF
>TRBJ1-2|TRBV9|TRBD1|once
TGTGCCAGCAGCTCAAGTCTCGGACAGGGTGAATATGGCTACACCTTC
CASSSSLGQGEYGYTF
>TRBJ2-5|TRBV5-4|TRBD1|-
TGTGCCAGCAGCTTGGGGGGACAGGGGGCCTTAGAGACCCAGTACTTC
CASSLGGQGALETQYF
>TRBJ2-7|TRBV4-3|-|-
TGCGCCAGCAGCCAAGAAAGGACAGAATACGAGCAGTACTTC
CASSQERTEYEQYF
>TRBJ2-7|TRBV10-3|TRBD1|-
TGTGCCATCCAAAGCGGGACAGGGCCCTACGAGCAGTACTTC
CAIQSGTGPYEQYF